The entry below gives a single T cell receptor (beta chain) sequence along with its context. Participant age was about 18 to 89 years, and participants resided in about two dozen US areas. Donors in Cohort 3 who had recovered were those with two negative PCRs, healthcare professional clearance, or resolution of their symptoms. Assay: immunoSEQ multiplex PCR; the TCRdb copy retains only in-frame clones and omits some. The sample lists about 480,000 clones, around 89% occurring once. The data were taken from a study of blood T cell repertoires in COVID-19. Turning to the study itself: Donors in the United States, Italy and Spain gave samples during acute or convalescent COVID-19.

V was clipped by 4 bases and J by 4 bases, with 14 bases between them. In germline, CDR1 is LGHNA, CDR2 YNFKEQ. This CDR3 spans 14 amino acids. The receptor was derived from a middle-aged woman who had recovered from COVID-19. Sample: PBMCs or T cells enriched from blood (not recorded which). J is TRBJ2-7 and V is TRBV4-2; tentatively, D is TRBD1 (6 bases). In DNA, the CDR3 is TGTGCCAGCAGCCCAGGGGCCGGTTTATACGAGCAGTACTTC. Its translation: CASSPGAGLYEQYF.